The sequence of this T cell receptor (beta chain) was determined in a study of blood T cell repertoires in COVID-19. On the study more broadly: Acute-phase and convalescent COVID-19 samples originated in the United States, Italy and Spain. T cells, B-cell-depleted T cells, or PBMCs supplied cDNA or gDNA.

The germline V and J ends were trimmed by 2 bases and 0 bases, with 7 bases remaining between them. Per the germline V gene, CDR1 is GTSNPN and CDR2 is SVGIG (reference sequence). This CDR3 contains 13 residues. As originally analysed: Reference gene primers were amplified, and this amplification served to estimate nucleated cell counts. Profiled with immunoSEQ multiplex PCR; TCRdb holds only in-frame clones, not every one. D and trimming come from the DNA, and the V and J calls and clone size come from that table. The sample gives approximately 430,000 clones, roughly 90% of which show up once; approximately 1.4% is in the top ten.

The V gene is TRBV30, the J gene TRBJ1-1; possible D gene TRBD1, 5 bases. The clonotype was recovered from a woman aged 25 to 39 with active or convalescent COVID-19. Sequences were obtained from peripheral blood. In DNA, the CDR3 is TGTGCCTGGAGTTCGGGGGTGAACACTGAAGCTTTCTTT. Protein: CAWSSGVNTEAFF.